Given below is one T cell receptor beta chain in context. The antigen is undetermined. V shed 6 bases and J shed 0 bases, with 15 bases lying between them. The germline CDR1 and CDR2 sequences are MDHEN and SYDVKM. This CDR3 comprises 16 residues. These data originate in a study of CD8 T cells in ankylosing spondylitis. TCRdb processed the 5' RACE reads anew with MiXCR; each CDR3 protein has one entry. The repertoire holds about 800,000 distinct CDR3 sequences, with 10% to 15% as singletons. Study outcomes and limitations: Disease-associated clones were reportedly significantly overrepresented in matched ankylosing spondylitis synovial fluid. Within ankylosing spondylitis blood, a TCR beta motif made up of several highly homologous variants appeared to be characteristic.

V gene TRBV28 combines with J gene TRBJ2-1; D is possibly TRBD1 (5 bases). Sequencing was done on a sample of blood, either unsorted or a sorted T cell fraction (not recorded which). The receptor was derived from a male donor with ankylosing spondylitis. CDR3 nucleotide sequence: TGTGCCAGCAGCCTCTGGGGCGGTAGCTCCTACAATGAGCAGTTCTTC. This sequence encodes CASSLWGGSSYNEQFF. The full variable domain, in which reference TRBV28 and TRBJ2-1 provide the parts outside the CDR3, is DVKVTQSSRYLVKRTGEKVFLECVQDMDHENMFWYRQDPGLGLRLIYFSYDVKMKEKGDIPEGYSVSREKKERFSLILESASTNQTSMYLCASSLWGGSSYNEQFFGPGTRLTVL.